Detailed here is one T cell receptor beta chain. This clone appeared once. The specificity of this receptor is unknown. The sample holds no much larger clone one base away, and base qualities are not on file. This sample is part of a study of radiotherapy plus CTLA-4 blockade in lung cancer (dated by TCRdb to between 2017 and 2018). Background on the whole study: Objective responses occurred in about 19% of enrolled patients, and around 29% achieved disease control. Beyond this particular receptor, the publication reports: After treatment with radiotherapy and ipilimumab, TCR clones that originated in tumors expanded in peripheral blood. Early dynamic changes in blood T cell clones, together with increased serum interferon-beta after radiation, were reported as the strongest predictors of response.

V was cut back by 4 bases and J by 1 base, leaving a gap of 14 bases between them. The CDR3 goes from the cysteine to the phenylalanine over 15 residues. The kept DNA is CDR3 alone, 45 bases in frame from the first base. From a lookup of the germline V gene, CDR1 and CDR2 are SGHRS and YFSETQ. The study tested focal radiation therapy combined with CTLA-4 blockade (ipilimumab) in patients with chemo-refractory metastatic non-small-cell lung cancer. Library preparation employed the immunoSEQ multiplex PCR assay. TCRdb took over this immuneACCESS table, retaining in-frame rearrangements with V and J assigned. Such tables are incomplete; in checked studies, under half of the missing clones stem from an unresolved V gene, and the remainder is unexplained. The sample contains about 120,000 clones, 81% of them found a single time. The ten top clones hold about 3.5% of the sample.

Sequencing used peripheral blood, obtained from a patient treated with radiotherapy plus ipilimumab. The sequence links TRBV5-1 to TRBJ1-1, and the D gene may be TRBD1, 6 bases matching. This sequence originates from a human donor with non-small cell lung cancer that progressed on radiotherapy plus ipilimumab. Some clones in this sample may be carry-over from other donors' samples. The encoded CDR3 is CASSTMGHQNTEAFF. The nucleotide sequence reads TGCGCCAGCAGCACAATGGGACACCAGAACACTGAAGCTTTCTTT.